This entry is about one T cell receptor (beta chain). What it binds is not known. The sample is drawn from a study of T cell responses to AZD1222 COVID-19 vaccine. Whole-study results and caveats: Reports indicate that nearly half of spike-specific TCRs are directed at unmutated variant regions. Regions 160-218 and 743-854 dominated among vaccine-associated CD4 TCRs spanning spike. Most donors were white British, females outnumbered males, and clonal diversity was possibly underestimated. Recipients of AZD1222 seropositive at baseline numbered only 6 or 7.

Sequenced by immunoSEQ multiplex PCR; TCRdb stores in-frame clones only, minus some. The sample consists of about 40,000 clones, over 75% of them appearing once. Sequencing used peripheral blood, obtained 28 days after the second dose of the MenACWY control vaccine. The receptor was derived from an adult who received the MenACWY meningococcal vaccine as a control.

CDR3 loop: CASRGWGSYNEQFF. In nucleotides, the CDR3 is TGTGCCAGCAGGGGTTGGGGTTCCTACAATGAGCAGTTCTTC. The chain links TRBV6-5 to TRBJ2-1; the D is unclear. Germline V gene data show CDR1 as MNHEY and CDR2 as SVGAGI. CDR3 length: 14 amino acids. Deletions cut 6 bases from V and 1 base from J, with 10 bases between.